The clone carrying this TCR beta chain is deemed medium-sized. Its target is not known. Multiple V-beta primers and a C-beta primer amplified TCRB from RNA. One entry per CDR3 protein, called by TCRdb with MiXCR from the multiplex PCR reads. Among 9,000 to 10,000 distinct CDR3 sequences listed, roughly 66% were seen once. This entry is derived from a study of tumor-infiltrating lymphocytes in glioblastoma multiforme. Broader study findings: Unequal TCR RNA per T cell might skew measured clone sizes.

Sequenced material: brain tumor tissue. The sequence came from a male donor with glioblastoma.

The CDR3 loop reads CASSYRVDYEQYF. In nucleotides, the CDR3 is TGTGCCAGCAGTTACAGGGTGGACTACGAGCAGTACTTC. The V call is TRBV6-2 or TRBV6-3, the J call TRBJ2-7; no reliable D call. Germline assignment: CDR1 MNHEY and CDR2 SVGEGT. The CDR3 is made up of 13 amino acids. V was pared by 2 bases and J by 3 bases, with 8 bases between.